This T cell receptor beta chain was identified in a study of T cell responses to AZD1222 COVID-19 vaccine. General study points: A rise in Spike-specific TCR breadth and depth followed two AZD1222 doses. Among spike-specific TCRs, nearly half reportedly target unmutated variant regions.

Regarding this clone: Its target is not known.

Profiling relied on immunoSEQ multiplex PCR, and the TCRdb table lists in-frame clones only, not all of them. The table records just over 70,000 clones, 85% of them present only once. The clonotype was recovered from an adult in good health. This specimen was peripheral blood, taken on day 0 of AZD1222 vaccination.

The chain's CDR3 is CASSSGLQPQHF. The CDR3 nucleotides are TGTGCCAGCAGCTCGGGCCTTCAGCCCCAGCATTTT. The chain joins TRBV7-2 to TRBJ1-5; the D is unclear. Trimming left V 4 bases short and J 6 bases short, with 7 bases between. This CDR3 is 12 amino acids long. In germline, CDR1 is SGHTA, CDR2 FQGNSA.